This T cell receptor (beta chain) was identified in a study of cytomegalovirus exposure and HLA in healthy donors. Germline V gives CDR1 GTSNPN, CDR2 SVGIG (reference sequence). This CDR3 has 13 residues. Study conclusions and caveats: The investigators catalogued 164 TCR beta chains as cytomegalovirus-associated. Roughly uniform depth of sequencing across donors was assumed in presence/absence analyses. The classifier was said to identify cytomegalovirus status with high specificity and sensitivity.

It was with 60 Vbeta and 13 Jbeta primers that the PCR ran. In the original processing: Unique TCR beta chains totaled roughly 80 million in a later count, with roughly 11 million of them shared. This table comes from immunoSEQ multiplex PCR, and its TCRdb copy is limited to in-frame clones, with some not included. Clonal size and the V and J genes are those of that table, whereas D and trimming came from the DNA. The sample has about 200,000 clones, around 80% seen once. As concerns this clone: Antigen unknown.

The rearrangement joins TRBV30 to TRBJ2-5; D may be TRBD2 (5 bases). The end of the DNA fits TRBJ2-7 better, so the J call may be wrong. The sequenced sample consisted of PBMCs. The receptor was derived from a man aged 50-59 years in good health and CMV-seronegative. In DNA, the CDR3 is TGTGCCTGCCTTTCGGAGGCCGCCTACGAGCAGTACTTC. Translating it yields CACLSEAAYEQYF.